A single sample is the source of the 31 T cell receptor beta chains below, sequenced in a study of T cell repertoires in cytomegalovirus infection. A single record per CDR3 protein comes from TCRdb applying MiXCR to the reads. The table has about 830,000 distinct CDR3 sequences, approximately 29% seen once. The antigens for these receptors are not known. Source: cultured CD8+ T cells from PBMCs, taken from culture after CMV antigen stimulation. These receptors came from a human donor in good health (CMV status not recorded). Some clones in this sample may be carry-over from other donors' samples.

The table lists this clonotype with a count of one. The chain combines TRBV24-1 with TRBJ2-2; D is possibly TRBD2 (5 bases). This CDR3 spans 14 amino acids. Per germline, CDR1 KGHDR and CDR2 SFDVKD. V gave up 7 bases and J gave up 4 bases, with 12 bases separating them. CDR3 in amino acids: CATRTTRGTGELFF. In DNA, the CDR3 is TGTGCCACCAGAACCACCCGGGGCACCGGGGAGCTGTTTTTT.

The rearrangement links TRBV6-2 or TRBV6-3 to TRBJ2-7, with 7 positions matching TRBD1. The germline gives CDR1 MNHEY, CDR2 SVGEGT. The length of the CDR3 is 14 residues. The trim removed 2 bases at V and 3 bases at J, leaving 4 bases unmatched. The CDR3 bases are TGTGCCAGCAGTTACGGGACAGTAAACTACGAGCAGTACGTC. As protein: CASSYGTVNYEQYV.

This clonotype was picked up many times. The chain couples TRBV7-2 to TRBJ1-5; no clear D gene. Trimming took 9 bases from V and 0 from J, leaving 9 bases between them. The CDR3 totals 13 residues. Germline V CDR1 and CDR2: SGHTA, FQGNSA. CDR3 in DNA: TGTGCCAGTACCCCGGGTAGCAATCAGCCCCAGCATTTT. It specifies CASTPGSNQPQHF.

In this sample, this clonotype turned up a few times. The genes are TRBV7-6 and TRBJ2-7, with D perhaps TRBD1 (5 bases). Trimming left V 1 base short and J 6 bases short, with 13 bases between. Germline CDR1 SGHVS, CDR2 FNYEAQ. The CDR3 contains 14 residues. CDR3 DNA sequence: TGTGCCAGCAGCTTAGGGGGCAGGGTGTCCGAGCAGTACTTC. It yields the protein CASSLGGRVSEQYF.

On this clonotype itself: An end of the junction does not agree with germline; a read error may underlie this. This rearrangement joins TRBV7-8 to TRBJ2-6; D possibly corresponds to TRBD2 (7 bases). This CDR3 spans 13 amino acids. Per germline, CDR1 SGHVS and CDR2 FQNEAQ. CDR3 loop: CASMPGGADVLTF. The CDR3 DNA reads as TGTGCCAGCATGCCTGGGGGGGCCGACGTCCTGACTTTC.

The CDR3: CASSLGTGVYNSPLHF. CDR3 DNA sequence: TGTGCCAGCAGTTTAGGGACAGGGGTGTATAATTCACCCCTCCACTTT. The chain combines TRBV27 with TRBJ1-6; 10 bases agree with TRBD1. The J segment lost 4 bases and the V segment lost 2 bases, leaving 2 bases of the junction unmatched. CDR1 and CDR2 (germline): MNHEY, SMNVEV (reference sequence). This CDR3 is 16 amino acids long.

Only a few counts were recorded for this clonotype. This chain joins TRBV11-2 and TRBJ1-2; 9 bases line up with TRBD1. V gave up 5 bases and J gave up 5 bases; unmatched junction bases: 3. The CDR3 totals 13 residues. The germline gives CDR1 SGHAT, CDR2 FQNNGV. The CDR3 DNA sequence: TGTGCCAGCAGCGGGACAGGGTGGTATGGCTACACCTTC. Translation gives CASSGTGWYGYTF. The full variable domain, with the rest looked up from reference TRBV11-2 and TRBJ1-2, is EAGVAQSPRYKIIEKRQSVAFWCNPISGHATLYWYQQILGQGPKLLIQFQNNGVVDDSQLPKDRFSAERLKGVDSTLKIQPAKLEDSAVYLCASSGTGWYGYTFGSGTRLTVV.

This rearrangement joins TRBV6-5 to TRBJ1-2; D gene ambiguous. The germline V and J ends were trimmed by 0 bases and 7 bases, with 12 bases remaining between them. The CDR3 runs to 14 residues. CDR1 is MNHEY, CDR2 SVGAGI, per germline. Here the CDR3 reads CASSYSPGAAGYTF. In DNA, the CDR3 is TGTGCCAGCAGTTACTCTCCGGGTGCGGCTGGCTACACCTTC.

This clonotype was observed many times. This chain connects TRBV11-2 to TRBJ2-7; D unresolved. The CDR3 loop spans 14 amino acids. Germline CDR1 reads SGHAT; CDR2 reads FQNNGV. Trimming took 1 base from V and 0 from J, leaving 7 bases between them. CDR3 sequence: CASSLGTGSYEQYV. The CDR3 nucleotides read TGTGCCAGCAGCTTAGGTACGGGCTCCTACGAGCAGTACGTC.

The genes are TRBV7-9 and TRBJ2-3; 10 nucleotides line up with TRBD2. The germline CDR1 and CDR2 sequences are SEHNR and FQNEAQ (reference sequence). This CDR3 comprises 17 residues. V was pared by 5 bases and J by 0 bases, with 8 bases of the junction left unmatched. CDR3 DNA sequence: TGTGCCAGCAGCCCCCCAGGACTAGCGGCGAGCACAGATACGCAGTATTTT. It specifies CASSPPGLAASTDTQYF.

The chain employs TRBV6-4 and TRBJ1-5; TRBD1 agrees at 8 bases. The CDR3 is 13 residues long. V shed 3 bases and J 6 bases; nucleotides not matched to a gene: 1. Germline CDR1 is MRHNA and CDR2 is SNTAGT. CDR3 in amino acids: CASSEGTGQPQHF. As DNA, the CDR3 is TGTGCCAGCAGTGAGGGGACAGGTCAGCCCCAGCATTTT.

CDR3 loop: CATWPGATYEQYF. In nucleotides, the CDR3 is TGTGCCACCTGGCCGGGCGCTACCTACGAGCAGTACTTC. The chain couples TRBV10-3 to TRBJ2-7, with unresolved D. Between the trimmed V and J ends, which lost 10 bases and 2 bases, there was a span of 15 bases. Per germline, CDR1 ENHRY and CDR2 SYGVKD. CDR3 length: 13 residues.

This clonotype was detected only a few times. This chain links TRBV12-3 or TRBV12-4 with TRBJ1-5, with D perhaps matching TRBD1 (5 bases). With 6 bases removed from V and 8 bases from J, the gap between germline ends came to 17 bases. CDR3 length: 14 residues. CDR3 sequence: CASSPPGATEPQHF. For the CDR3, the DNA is TGTGCCAGCAGCCCCCCCGGGGCGACTGAGCCCCAGCATTTT.

For the CDR3, the DNA is TGTGCCTGCACCCGGGACAGTTTAGCCAAAAACATTCAGTACTTC. Translating gives CACTRDSLAKNIQYF. The chain combines TRBV6-6 with TRBJ2-4; TRBD1 aligns across 7 bases. Looked up from germline, CDR1 is MNHNY and CDR2 is SVGAGI (reference sequence). Trimming cost V 11 bases and J 0 bases; bases outside gene matches: 10. The CDR3 length is 15 residues.

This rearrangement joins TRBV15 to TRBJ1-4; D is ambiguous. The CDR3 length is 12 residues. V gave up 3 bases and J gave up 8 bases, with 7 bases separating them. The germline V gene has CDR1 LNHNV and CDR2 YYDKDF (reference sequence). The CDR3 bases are TGTGCCACCAGCAGCCACAGAGAAAAACTGTTTTTT. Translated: CATSSHREKLFF.

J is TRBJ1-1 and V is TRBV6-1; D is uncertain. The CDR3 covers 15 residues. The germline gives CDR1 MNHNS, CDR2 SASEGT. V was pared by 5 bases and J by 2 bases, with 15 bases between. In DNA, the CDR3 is TGTGCCAGCAGTTCTGAGGAAGGACTTAACACTGAAGCTTTCTTT. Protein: CASSSEEGLNTEAFF.

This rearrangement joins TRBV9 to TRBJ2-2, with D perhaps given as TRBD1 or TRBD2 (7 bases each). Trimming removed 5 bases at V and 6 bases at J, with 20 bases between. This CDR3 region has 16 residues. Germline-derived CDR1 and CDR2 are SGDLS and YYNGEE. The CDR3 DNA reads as TGTGCCAGCAGTCCTCAGGGGGGGCTTATTCCCGGGGAGCTGTTTTTT. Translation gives CASSPQGGLIPGELFF.

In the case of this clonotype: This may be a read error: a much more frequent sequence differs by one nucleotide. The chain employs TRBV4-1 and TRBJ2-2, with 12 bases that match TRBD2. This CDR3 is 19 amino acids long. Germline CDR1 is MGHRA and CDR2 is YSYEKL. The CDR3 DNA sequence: TGCGCCAGCGGCCAAGGCAGGCTAGCGGGGGGGCTAAGCACCGGGGAGCTGTTTTTT. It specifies CASGQGRLAGGLSTGELFF.

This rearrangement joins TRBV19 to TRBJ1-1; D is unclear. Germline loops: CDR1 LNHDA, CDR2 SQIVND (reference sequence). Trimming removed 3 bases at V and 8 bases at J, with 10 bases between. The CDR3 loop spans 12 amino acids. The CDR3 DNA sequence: TGTGCCAGTAGTATTGGGAGGATCGAAGCTTTCTTT. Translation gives CASSIGRIEAFF. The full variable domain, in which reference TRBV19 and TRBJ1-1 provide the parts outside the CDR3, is DGGITQSPKYLFRKEGQNVTLSCEQNLNHDAMYWYRQDPGQGLRLIYYSQIVNDFQKGDIAEGYSVSREKKESFPLTVTSAQKNPTAFYLCASSIGRIEAFFGQGTRLTVV.

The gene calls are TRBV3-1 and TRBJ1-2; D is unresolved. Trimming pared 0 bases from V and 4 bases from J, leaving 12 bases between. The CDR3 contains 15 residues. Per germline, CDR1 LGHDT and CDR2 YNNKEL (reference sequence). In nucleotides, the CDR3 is TGTGCCAGCAGCCAAGATGGTACGTTACTCTATGGCTACACCTTC. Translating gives CASSQDGTLLYGYTF. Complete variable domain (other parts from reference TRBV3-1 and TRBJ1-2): DTAVSQTPKYLVTQMGNDKSIKCEQNLGHDTMYWYKQDSKKFLKIMFSYNNKELIINETVPNRFSPKSPDKAHLNLHINSLELGDSAVYFCASSQDGTLLYGYTFGSGTRLTVV.

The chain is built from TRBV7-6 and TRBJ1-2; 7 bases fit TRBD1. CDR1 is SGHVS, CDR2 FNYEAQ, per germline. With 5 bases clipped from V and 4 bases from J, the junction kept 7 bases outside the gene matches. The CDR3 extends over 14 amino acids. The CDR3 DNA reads TGTGCCAGCAGCCCATCCCAGGGGGGCTATGGCTACACCTTC. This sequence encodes CASSPSQGGYGYTF.

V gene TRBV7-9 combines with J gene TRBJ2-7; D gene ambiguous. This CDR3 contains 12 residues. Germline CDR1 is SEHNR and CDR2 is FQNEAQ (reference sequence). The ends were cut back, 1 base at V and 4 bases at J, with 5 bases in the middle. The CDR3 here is CASSLVVYEQYF. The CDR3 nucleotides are TGTGCCAGCAGCTTAGTGGTTTACGAGCAGTACTTC.

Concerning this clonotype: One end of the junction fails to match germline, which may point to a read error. CDR3 nucleotides: TGTGTCAGCAGTTACTCGAAAAAACAGGGGGAGGAAAAACTGTTTTTT. Its translation: CVSSYSKKQGEEKLFF. The J gene is TRBJ1-4, the V gene TRBV6-6; 8 bases fit TRBD1. This CDR3 is 16 amino acids long. Germline assignment: CDR1 MNHNY and CDR2 SVGAGI (reference sequence).

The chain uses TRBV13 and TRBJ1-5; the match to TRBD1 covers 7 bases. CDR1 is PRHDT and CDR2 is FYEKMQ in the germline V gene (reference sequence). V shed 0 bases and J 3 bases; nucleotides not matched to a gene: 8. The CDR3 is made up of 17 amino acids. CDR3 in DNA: TGTGCCAGCAGCTTAGGAAGGGGGCTGGGTAACAATCAGCCCCAGCATTTT. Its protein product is CASSLGRGLGNNQPQHF.

The CDR3 coding sequence is TGTGCCAGCAGTGAAGGGGACACCGAGTACTTC. Translation gives CASSEGDTEYF. The rearrangement uses TRBV6-1 and TRBJ2-5; D is possibly TRBD1 (6 bases). CDR1 MNHNS and CDR2 SASEGT come from the germline V gene. The CDR3 has 11 amino acids. V gave up 1 base and J gave up 12 bases, with 9 bases separating them.

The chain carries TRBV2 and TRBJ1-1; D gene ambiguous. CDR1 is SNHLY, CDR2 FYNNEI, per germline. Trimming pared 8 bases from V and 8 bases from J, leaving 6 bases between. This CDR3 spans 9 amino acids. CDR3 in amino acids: CASHREAFF. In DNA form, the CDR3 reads TGTGCCAGCCACCGCGAAGCTTTCTTT.

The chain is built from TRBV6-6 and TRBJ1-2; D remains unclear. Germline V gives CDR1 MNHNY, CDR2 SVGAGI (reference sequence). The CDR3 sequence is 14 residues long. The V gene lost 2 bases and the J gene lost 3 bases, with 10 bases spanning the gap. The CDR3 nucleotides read TGTGCCAGCAGTTACGAAAGAGGGCACTATGGCTACACCTTC. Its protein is CASSYERGHYGYTF.

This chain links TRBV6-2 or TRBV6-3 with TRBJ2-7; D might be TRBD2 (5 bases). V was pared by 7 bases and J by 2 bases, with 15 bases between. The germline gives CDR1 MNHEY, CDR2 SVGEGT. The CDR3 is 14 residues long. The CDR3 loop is CASTQTGFTYEQYF. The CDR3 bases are TGTGCCAGCACCCAAACGGGGTTTACCTACGAGCAGTACTTC.

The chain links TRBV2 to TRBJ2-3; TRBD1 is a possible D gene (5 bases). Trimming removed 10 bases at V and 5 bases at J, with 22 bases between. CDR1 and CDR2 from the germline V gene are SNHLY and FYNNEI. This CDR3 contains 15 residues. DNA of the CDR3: TGTGCCACCAAATGGGGCTATGGGGCACGAGATACGCAGTATTTT. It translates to CATKWGYGARDTQYF.

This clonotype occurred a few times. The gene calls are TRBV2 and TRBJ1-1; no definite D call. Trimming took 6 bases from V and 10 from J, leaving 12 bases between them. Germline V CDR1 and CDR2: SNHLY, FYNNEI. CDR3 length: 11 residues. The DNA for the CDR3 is TGTGCCAGCAGAAATAGCGCGGGAGCTTTCTTT. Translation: CASRNSAGAFF.

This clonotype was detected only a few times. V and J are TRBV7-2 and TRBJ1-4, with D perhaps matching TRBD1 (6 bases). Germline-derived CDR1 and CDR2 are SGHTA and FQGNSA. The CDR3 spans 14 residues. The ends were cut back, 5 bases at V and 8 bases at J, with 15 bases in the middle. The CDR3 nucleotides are TGTGCCAGCAGCCCTGCGGGGACACACGAAAAACTGTTTTTT. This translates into CASSPAGTHEKLFF.